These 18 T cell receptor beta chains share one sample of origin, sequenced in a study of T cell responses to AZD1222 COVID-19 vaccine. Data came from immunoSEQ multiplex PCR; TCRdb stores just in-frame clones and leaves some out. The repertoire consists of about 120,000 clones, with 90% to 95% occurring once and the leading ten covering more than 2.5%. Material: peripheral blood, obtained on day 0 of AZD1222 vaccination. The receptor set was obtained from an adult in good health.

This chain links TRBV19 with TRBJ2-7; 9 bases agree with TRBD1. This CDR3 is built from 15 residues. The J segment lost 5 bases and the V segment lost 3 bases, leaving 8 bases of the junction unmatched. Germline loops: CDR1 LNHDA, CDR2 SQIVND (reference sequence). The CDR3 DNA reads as TGTGCCAGTAGTATCGGGACAGGGTTCCGGAACGAGCAGTACTTC. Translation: CASSIGTGFRNEQYF.

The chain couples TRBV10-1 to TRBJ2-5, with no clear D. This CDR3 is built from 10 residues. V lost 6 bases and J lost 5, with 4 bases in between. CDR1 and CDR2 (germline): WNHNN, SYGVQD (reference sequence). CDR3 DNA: TGCGCCAGCAGGGGGGAGACCCAGTACTTC. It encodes CASRGETQYF.

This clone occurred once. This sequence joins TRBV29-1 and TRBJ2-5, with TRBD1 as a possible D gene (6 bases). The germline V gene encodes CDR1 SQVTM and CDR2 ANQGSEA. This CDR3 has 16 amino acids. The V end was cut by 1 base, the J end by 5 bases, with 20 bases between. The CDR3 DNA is TGCAGCGTTGAAGGGAACAGGGTAGAACGGAGGGAGACCCAGTACTTC. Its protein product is CSVEGNRVERRETQYF.

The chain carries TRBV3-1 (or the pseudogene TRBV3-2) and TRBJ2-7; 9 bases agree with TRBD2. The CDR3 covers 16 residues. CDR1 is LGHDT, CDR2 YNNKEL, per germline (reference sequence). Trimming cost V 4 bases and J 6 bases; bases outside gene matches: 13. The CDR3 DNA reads TGTGCCAGCAGCCCGATGGGCCTAGCGGGAACTGGCGAGCAGTACTTC. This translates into CASSPMGLAGTGEQYF.

CDR3: CASSLRTGGLAEYNEQFF. CDR3 bases: TGTGCCAGCAGCCTAAGGACAGGAGGACTAGCGGAATACAATGAGCAGTTCTTC. The chain joins TRBV27 to TRBJ2-1; 10 positions agree with TRBD2. Germline CDR1 and CDR2: MNHEY and SMNVEV (reference sequence). The CDR3 spans 18 residues. J was trimmed by 4 bases and V by 6 bases; bases with no gene match: 15.

The CDR3 bases are TGTGCCAGCAGCAATAACTCTGAAGCTTTCTTT. This codes for CASSNNSEAFF. The chain carries TRBV21-1 and TRBJ1-1. TRBV21-1 corresponds to a pseudogene. The CDR3 loop spans 11 amino acids.

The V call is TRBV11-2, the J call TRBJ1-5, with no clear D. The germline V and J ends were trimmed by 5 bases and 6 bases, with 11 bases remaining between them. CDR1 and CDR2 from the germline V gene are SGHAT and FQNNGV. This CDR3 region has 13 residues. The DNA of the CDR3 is TGTGCCAGCAGCCCTCGCGGAGGTCAGCCCCAGCATTTT. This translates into CASSPRGGQPQHF.

In DNA form, the CDR3 reads TGTGCCAGCAGCAGGCCTTGGGGGGGACCAGAGACCCAGTACTTC. As protein: CASSRPWGGPETQYF. This chain links TRBV21-1 with TRBJ2-5; the tabulated D call, TRBD2, remains unverified against the DNA. TRBV21-1 corresponds to a pseudogene. The length of the CDR3 is 15 residues.

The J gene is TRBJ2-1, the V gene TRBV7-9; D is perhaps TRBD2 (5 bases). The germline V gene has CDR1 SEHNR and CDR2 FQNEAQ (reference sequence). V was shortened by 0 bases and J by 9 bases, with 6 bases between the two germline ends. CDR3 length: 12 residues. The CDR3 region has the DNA TGTGCCAGCAGCTTAGCCGGACTTGAGCAGTTCTTC. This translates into CASSLAGLEQFF.

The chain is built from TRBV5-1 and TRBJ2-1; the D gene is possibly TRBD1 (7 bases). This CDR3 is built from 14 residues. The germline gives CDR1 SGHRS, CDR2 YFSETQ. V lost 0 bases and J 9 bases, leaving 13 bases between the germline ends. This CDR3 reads CASSLARGVGEQFF. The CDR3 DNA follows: TGCGCCAGCAGCTTGGCCAGGGGGGTCGGTGAGCAGTTCTTC.

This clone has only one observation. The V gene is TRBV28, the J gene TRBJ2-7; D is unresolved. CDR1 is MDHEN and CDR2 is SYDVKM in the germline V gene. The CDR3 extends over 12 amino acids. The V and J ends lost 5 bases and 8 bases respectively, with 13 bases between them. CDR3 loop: CASSPPQAQQYF. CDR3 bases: TGTGCCAGCAGTCCCCCGCAAGCGCAGCAGTACTTC.

Here the CDR3 DNA reads TGTGCCACCAGTGATTCTACAGGCGACTATGGCTACACCTTC. Its protein product is CATSDSTGDYGYTF. The rearrangement joins TRBV24-1 to TRBJ1-2, with D possibly matching TRBD1 (5 bases). Germline CDR1 reads KGHDR; CDR2 reads SFDVKD. The V gene lost 2 bases and the J gene lost 3 bases, with 9 bases spanning the gap. The CDR3 covers 14 residues.

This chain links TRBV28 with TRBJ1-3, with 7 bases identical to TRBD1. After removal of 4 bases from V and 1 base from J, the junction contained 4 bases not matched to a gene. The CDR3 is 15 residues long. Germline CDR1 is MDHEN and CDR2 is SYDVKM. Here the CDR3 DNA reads TGTGCCAGCAGTTCTCTGACAGGGTCTGGAAACACCATATATTTT. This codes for CASSSLTGSGNTIYF.

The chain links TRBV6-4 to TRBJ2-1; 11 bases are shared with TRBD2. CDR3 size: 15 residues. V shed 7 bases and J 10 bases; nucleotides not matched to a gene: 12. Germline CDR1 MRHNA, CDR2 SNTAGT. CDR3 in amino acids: CASTMLAGGNGEQFF. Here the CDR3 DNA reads TGTGCCAGCACCATGCTAGCGGGAGGAAACGGCGAGCAGTTCTTC.

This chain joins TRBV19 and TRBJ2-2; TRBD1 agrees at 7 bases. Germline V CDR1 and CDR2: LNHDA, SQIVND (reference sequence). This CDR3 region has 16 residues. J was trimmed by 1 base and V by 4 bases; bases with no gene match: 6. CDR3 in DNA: TGTGCCAGTAGTACCACCGGGACAGTGAACACCGGGGAGCTGTTTTTT. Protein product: CASSTTGTVNTGELFF.

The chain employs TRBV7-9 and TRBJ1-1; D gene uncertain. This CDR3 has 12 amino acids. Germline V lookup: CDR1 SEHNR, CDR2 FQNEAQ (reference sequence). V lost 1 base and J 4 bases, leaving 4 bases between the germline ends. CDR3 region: CASSLGTTEAFF. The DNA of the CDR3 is TGTGCCAGCAGCTTAGGGACCACTGAAGCTTTCTTT.

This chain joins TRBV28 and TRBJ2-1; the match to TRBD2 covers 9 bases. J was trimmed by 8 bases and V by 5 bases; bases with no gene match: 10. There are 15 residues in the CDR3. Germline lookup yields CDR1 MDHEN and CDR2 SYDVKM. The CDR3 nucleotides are TGTGCCAGCAGTATTACGCGGGAGGGTGACGATGAGCAGTTCTTC. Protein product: CASSITREGDDEQFF.

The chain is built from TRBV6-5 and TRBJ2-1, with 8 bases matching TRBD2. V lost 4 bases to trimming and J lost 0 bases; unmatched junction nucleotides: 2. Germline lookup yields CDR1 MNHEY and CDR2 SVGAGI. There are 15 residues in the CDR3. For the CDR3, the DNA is TGTGCCAGCAGTTTCAGCGGGAGCTCCTACAATGAGCAGTTCTTC. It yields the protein CASSFSGSSYNEQFF.